This T cell receptor (beta chain) was recorded in a study of identifying expanded T cells in peripheral blood. The CDR3 consists of 14 residues. V was clipped by 6 bases and J by 8 bases; unmatched bases: 8. Germline CDR1 MDHEN, CDR2 SYDVKM. Profiling relied on immunoSEQ multiplex PCR, and the TCRdb table lists in-frame clones only, not all of them. In the table there are about 81,000 clones, over 80% of which are singletons. This clone was detected only a few times. The sequence was collected from a person aged 18-70 years in good health. The J gene is TRBJ1-5, the V gene TRBV28, with 9 bases matching TRBD1. Sequencing input: blood. The CDR3 DNA reads as TGTGCCAGCAGGGGGGGACAGGGAGTGGAGCCCCAGCATTTT. It specifies CASRGGQGVEPQHF.